This TCR beta chain was obtained from a study of blood T cell repertoires in COVID-19. Study-wide background: Donors in the United States, Italy and Spain gave samples during acute or convalescent COVID-19.

Some clones are missing from TCRdb's copy, which holds only in-frame ones; the method was immunoSEQ multiplex PCR. The table includes roughly 120,000 clones, about 88% detected once. Germline-derived CDR1 and CDR2 are MNHEY and SVGEGT. CDR3 size: 12 residues. Between the trimmed V and J ends, which lost 5 bases and 4 bases, there was a span of 8 bases. V and J are TRBV6-2 or TRBV6-3 and TRBJ1-1; D unclear. Sequencing input: peripheral blood. The source is a woman between 65 and 79 years old who had recovered from COVID-19. The CDR3 here is CASSPLSTEAFF. CDR3 coding DNA: TGTGCCAGCAGTCCCCTTAGCACTGAAGCTTTCTTT.